This T cell receptor (beta chain) was recorded in a study of beta chain features in type 1 diabetes. Findings and limits, study-wide: TCRB CDR3s were moderately but significantly shorter in Type 1 diabetes patients in all four CD4+ subsets.

Since all of the isolated RNA was reverse transcribed, expressed TCRB transcripts were what got sequenced. TCRdb keeps only in-frame clones here, not all; method: immunoSEQ multiplex PCR. The top ten clones hold about 0.64% of a sample with some 360,000 clones, 9.6% of them seen once. V shed 8 bases and J shed 2 bases, with 24 bases lying between them. CDR1 and CDR2 from the germline V gene are SGHDN and FVKESK. The CDR3 covers 17 residues. Comments on this clone: What it binds is not known.

This chain connects TRBV14 to TRBJ1-2; no firm D call. This clonotype was obtained from a man aged 30 to 45 with type 1 diabetes. What was sequenced was central memory CD4+ T cells from blood. In nucleotides, the CDR3 is TGTGCCAGCGGATCCAGTGCTGAACCCCGATTCAACTATGGCTACACCTTC. Translated: CASGSSAEPRFNYGYTF.